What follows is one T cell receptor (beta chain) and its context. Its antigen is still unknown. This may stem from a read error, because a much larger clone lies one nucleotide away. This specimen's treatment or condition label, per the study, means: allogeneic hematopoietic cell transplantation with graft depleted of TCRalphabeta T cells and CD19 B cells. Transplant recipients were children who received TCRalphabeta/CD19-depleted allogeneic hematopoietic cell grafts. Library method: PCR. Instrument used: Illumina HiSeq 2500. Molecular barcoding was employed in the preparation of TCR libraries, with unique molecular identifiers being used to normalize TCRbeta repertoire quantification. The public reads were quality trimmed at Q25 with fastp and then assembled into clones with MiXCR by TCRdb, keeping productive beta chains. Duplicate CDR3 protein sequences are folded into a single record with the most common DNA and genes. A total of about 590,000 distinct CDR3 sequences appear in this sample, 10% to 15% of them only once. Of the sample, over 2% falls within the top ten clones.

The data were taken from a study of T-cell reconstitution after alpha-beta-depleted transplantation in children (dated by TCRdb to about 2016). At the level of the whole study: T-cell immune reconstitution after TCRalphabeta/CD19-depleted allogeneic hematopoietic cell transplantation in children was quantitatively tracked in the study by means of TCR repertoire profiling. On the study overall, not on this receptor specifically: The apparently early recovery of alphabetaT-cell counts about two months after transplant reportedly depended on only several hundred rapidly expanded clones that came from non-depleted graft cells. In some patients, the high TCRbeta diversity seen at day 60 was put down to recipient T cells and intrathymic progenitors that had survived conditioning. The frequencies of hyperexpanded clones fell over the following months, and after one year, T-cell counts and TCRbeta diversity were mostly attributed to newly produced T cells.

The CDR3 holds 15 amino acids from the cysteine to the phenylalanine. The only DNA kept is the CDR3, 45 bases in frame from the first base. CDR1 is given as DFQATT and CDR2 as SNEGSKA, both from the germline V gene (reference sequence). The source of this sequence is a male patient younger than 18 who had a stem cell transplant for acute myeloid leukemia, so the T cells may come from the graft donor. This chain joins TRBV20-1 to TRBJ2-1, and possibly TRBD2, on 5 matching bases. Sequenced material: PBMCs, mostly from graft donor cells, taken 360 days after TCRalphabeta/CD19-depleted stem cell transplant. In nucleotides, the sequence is TGCTGTGCTAGAGATGTTCGGGGATTATACAATGAGCAGTTCTTC. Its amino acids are CCARDVRGLYNEQFF.